A single sample is the source of the 3 T cell receptor beta chains below, sequenced in a study of T cell responses to AZD1222 COVID-19 vaccine. Method: immunoSEQ multiplex PCR; TCRdb's copy keeps in-frame clones and lacks some. The sample includes about 88,000 clones, about 90% of them seen just once. The source material was peripheral blood, sampled on day 0 of AZD1222 vaccination. The receptors derive from an adult in good health.

This clone was seen only a few times. The chain couples TRBV7-3 to TRBJ2-5; 8 bases are shared with TRBD2. Germline CDR1 and CDR2: SGHTA and FQGTGA. V was clipped by 2 bases and J by 1 base; unmatched bases: 3. CDR3 length equals 15 residues. The CDR3 DNA sequence: TGTGCCAGCAGCTTACTAGCGGGCCTCCAAGAGACCCAGTACTTC. It specifies CASSLLAGLQETQYF. Complete variable domain (other parts from reference TRBV7-3 and TRBJ2-5): GAGVSQTPSNKVTEKGKYVELRCDPISGHTALYWYRQSLGQGPEFLIYFQGTGAADDSGLPNDRFFAVRPEGSVSTLKIQRTERGDSAVYLCASSLLAGLQETQYFGPGTRLLVL.

The chain employs TRBV10-3 and TRBJ1-1; D ambiguous. CDR1 ENHRY and CDR2 SYGVKD come from the germline V gene. The CDR3 consists of 14 residues. V dropped 3 bases and J dropped 3 bases, with 11 bases sitting between them. The CDR3: CAISDSDFDTEAFF. As DNA, the CDR3 is TGTGCCATCAGTGATTCGGACTTTGACACTGAAGCTTTCTTT.

This clone was found once. CDR3 nucleotides: TGTGCCAGCACCCCGGAGGGCGCTGAAGCTTTCTTT. Protein: CASTPEGAEAFF. The rearrangement uses TRBV6-5 and TRBJ1-1; D not resolved. The CDR3 sequence is 12 residues long. Germline values: CDR1 MNHEY, CDR2 SVGAGI. V was trimmed by 7 bases and J by 6 bases, leaving 12 bases between them.